These 8 T cell receptor beta chains were all obtained from the same sample, sequenced in a study of T cell repertoires in cytomegalovirus infection. These receptors' antigens are unknown. TCRdb reanalysed the reads using MiXCR and keeps one entry per CDR3 protein. This table has roughly 860,000 distinct CDR3 sequences, 30% to 35% appearing once. This specimen was cultured CD8+ T cells from PBMCs, taken from culture after CMV antigen stimulation. Receptors were obtained from a human donor in good health (CMV status not recorded). Some clones in this sample may be carry-over from other donors' samples.

As concerns this clonotype: A much larger clone sits a single nucleotide away, making a read error possible. This chain uses TRBV7-8 with TRBJ2-2, with TRBD2 matching 9 bases. CDR3 size: 15 residues. The V segment lost 0 bases and the J segment 7 bases; nucleotides outside the gene matches: 3. Germline lookup yields CDR1 SGHVS and CDR2 FQNEAQ. CDR3 DNA: TGTGCCAGCAGCTTAGCGGGACTAGCATGCGGGGAGCTGTTTTTT. It encodes CASSLAGLACGELFF.

In its sample, this clonotype was seen many times. The V call is TRBV12-3 or TRBV12-4, the J call TRBJ1-5; no clear D gene. The CDR3 extends over 12 amino acids. Trimming removed 3 bases from V and 5 bases from J, with 5 bases in between. The CDR3 nucleotides read TGTGCCAGCAGTTTCGACGATCAGCCCCAGCATTTT. Protein sequence: CASSFDDQPQHF.

This clonotype was counted many times. The chain recombines TRBV28 with TRBJ2-3; D gene unclear. Trimming stripped 4 bases from V and 0 bases from J, with 11 bases between. The CDR3 has 15 residues. The germline V gene has CDR1 MDHEN and CDR2 SYDVKM. The DNA for the CDR3 is TGTGCCAGCAGTTCCTACGGGTCTAGCACAGATACGCAGTATTTT. Translating gives CASSSYGSSTDTQYF.

The gene calls are TRBV13 and TRBJ2-2; possibly TRBD1 for D (6 bases). V was clipped by 8 bases and J by 4 bases, with 17 bases between them. The CDR3 is made up of 15 amino acids. The germline CDR1 and CDR2 sequences are PRHDT and FYEKMQ (reference sequence). CDR3 region: CASCLGGVSTGELFF. The CDR3 coding sequence is TGTGCCAGCTGCCTAGGGGGAGTGAGCACCGGGGAGCTGTTTTTT.

This clonotype appeared many times. The chain combines TRBV6-1 with TRBJ2-3; tentatively, D is TRBD1 (5 bases). V dropped 6 bases and J dropped 4 bases, with 14 bases sitting between them. CDR3 length equals 14 residues. Per germline, CDR1 MNHNS and CDR2 SASEGT. In DNA form, the CDR3 reads TGTGCCAGCAGCCCCATACAAGGGGCAGATACGCAGTATTTT. It specifies CASSPIQGADTQYF.

V and J are TRBV5-1 and TRBJ2-1; 7 nucleotides agree with TRBD1. The CDR3 covers 15 residues. The V segment lost 1 base and the J segment 5 bases; nucleotides outside the gene matches: 6. Germline lookup yields CDR1 SGHRS and CDR2 YFSETQ. The CDR3 sequence: CASSLSGGTNNEQFF. As DNA, the CDR3 is TGCGCCAGCAGCTTGTCAGGGGGTACCAACAATGAGCAGTTCTTC.

On this clonotype: Being one base from a much bigger clone, this may be a read error. The chain has TRBV7-9 and TRBJ2-1; 10 positions agree with TRBD1. The V gene's germline CDR1 is SEHNR and CDR2 FQNEAQ (reference sequence). This CDR3 is 15 amino acids long. Here the CDR3 reads CASSSDRGLYNEQSF. For the CDR3, the DNA is TGTGCCAGCAGCTCCGACAGGGGGCTTTACAATGAGCAGTCCTTC.

This clonotype was picked up a small number of times. The J gene is TRBJ2-5, the V gene TRBV29-1; D unresolved. The CDR3 extends over 14 amino acids. V lost 5 bases to trimming and J lost 2 bases, with 15 bases between them. The germline gives CDR1 SQVTM, CDR2 ANQGSEA. DNA for the CDR3: TGCAGCGTTTCATGGACGGACCCTCAAGAGACCCAGTACTTC. The encoded protein is CSVSWTDPQETQYF.